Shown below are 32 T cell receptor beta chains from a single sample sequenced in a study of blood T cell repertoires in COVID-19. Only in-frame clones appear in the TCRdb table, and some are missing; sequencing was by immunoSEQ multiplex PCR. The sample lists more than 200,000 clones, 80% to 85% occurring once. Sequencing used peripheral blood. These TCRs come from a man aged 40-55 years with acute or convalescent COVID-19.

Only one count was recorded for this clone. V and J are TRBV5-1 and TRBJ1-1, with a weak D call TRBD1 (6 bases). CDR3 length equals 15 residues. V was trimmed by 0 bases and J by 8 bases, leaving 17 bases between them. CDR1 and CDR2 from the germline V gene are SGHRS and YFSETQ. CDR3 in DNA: TGCGCCAGCAGCTTGGAAAGGCCAGGACAGTCCGAAGCTTTCTTT. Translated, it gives CASSLERPGQSEAFF.

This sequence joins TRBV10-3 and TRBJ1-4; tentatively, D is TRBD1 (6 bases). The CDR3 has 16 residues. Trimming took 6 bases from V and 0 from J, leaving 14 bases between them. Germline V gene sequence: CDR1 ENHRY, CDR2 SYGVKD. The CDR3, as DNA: TGTGCCATCAGCGGCGGACAGACCGCAACTAATGAAAAACTGTTTTTT. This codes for CAISGGQTATNEKLFF.

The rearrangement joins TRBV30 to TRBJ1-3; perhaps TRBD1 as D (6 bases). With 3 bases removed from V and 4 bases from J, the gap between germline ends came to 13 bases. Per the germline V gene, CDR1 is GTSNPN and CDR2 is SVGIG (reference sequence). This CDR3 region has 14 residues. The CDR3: CAWSGARGGNTIYF. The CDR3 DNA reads TGTGCCTGGAGCGGCGCCAGGGGAGGAAACACCATATATTTT. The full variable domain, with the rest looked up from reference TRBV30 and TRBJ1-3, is SQTIHQWPATLVQPVGSPLSLECTVEGTSNPNLYWYRQAAGRGLQLLFYSVGIGQISSEVPQNLSASRPQDRQFILSSKKLLLSDSGFYLCAWSGARGGNTIYFGEGSWLTVV.

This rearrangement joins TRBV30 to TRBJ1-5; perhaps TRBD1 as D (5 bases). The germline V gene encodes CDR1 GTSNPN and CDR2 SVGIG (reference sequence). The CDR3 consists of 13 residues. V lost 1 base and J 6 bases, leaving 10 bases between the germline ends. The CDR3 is CAWSAQGSQPQHF. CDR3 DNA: TGTGCCTGGAGTGCCCAGGGATCTCAGCCCCAGCATTTT.

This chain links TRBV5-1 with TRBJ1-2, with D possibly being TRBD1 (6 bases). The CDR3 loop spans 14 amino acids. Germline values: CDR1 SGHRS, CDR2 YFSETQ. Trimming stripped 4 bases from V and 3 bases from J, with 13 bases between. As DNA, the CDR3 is TGCGCCAGCAGCGAACCTAACAGGGACTATGGCTACACCTTC. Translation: CASSEPNRDYGYTF. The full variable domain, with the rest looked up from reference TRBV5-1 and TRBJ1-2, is KAGVTQTPRYLIKTRGQQVTLSCSPISGHRSVSWYQQTPGQGLQFLFEYFSETQRNKGNFPGRFSGRQFSNSRSEMNVSTLELGDSALYLCASSEPNRDYGYTFGSGTRLTVV.

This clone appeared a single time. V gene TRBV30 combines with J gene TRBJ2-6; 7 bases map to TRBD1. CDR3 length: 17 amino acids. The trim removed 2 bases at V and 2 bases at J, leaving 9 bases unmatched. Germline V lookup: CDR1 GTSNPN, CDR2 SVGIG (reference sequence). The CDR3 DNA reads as TGTGCCTGGAGTAGTAGGTGGGACAGACCTGGGGCCAACGTCCTGACTTTC. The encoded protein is CAWSSRWDRPGANVLTF. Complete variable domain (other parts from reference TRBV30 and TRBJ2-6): SQTIHQWPATLVQPVGSPLSLECTVEGTSNPNLYWYRQAAGRGLQLLFYSVGIGQISSEVPQNLSASRPQDRQFILSSKKLLLSDSGFYLCAWSSRWDRPGANVLTFGAGSRLTVL.

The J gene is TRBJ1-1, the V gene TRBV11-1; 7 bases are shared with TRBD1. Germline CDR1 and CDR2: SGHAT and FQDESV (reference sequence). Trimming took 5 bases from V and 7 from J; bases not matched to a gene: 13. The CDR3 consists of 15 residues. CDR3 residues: CASSPRKGAVSEAFF. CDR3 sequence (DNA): TGTGCCAGCAGCCCACGGAAGGGGGCCGTCAGTGAAGCTTTCTTT.

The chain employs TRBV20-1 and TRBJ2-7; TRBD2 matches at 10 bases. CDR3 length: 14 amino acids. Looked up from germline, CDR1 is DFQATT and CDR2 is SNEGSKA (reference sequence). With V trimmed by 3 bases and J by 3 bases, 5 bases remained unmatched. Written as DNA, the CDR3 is TGCAGTGCTAGTCAAACTAGCGGGGACTACGAGCAGTACTTC. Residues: CSASQTSGDYEQYF.

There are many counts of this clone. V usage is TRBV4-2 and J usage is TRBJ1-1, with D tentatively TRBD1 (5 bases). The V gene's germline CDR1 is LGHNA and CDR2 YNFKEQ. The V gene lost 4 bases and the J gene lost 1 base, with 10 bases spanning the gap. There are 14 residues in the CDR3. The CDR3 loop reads CASSLETENTEAFF. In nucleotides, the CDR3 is TGTGCCAGCAGCCTAGAGACAGAGAACACTGAAGCTTTCTTT.

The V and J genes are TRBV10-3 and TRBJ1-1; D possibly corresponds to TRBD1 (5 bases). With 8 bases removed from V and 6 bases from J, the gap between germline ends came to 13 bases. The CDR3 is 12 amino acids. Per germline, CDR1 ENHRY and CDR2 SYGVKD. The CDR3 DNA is TGTGCCATCCAAGGGGCGTCCGCTGAAGCTTTCTTT. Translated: CAIQGASAEAFF.

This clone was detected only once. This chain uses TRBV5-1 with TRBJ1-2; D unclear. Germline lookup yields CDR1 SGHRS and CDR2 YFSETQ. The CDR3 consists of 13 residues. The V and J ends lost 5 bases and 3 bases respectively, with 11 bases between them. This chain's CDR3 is CASRIDGDYGYTF. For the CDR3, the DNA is TGCGCCAGCAGAATCGACGGAGACTATGGCTACACCTTC.

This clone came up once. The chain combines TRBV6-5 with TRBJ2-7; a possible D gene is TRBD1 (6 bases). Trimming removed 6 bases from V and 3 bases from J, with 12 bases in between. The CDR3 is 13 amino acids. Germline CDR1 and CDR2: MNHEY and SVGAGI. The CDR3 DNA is TGTGCCAGCAGATCGGGACAACACTACGAGCAGTACTTC. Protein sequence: CASRSGQHYEQYF.

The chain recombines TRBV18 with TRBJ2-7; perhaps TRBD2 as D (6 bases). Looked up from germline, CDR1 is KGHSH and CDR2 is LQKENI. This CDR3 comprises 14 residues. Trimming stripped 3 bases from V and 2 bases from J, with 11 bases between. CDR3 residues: CASSPGTATYEQYF. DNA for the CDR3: TGTGCCAGCTCACCCGGGACTGCCACCTACGAGCAGTACTTC.

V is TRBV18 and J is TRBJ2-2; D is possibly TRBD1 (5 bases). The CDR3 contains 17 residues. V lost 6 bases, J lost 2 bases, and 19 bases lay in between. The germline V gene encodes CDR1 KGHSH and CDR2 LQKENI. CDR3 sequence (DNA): TGTGCCAGCTCCCCGCCTGGGAAGACAGTTAACACCGGGGAGCTGTTTTTT. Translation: CASSPPGKTVNTGELFF.

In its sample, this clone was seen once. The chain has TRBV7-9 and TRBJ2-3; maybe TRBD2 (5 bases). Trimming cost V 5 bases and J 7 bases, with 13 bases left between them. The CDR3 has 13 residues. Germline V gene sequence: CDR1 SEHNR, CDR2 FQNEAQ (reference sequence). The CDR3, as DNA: TGTGCCAGCAGCCCTGTAGGGAGTTATACGCAGTATTTT. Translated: CASSPVGSYTQYF.

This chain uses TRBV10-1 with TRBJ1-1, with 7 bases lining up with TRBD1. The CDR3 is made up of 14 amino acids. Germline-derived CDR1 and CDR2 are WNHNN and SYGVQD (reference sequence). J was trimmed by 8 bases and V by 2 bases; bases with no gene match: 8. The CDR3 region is CASSETLGTAEAFF. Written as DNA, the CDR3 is TGCGCCAGCAGTGAGACCCTTGGGACAGCAGAAGCTTTCTTT.

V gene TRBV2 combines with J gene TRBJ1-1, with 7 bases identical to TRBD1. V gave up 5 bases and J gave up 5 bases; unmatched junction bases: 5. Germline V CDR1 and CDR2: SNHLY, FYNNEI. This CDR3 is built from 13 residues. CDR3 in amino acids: CASSQQGRTEAFF. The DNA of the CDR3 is TGTGCCAGCAGTCAACAGGGGAGGACTGAAGCTTTCTTT.

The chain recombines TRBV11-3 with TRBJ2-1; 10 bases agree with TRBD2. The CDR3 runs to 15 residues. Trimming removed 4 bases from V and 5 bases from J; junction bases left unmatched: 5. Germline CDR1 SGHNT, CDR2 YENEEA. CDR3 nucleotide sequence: TGTGCCAGCAGCTCAACTAGCGGGATAGACAATGAGCAGTTCTTC. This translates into CASSSTSGIDNEQFF.

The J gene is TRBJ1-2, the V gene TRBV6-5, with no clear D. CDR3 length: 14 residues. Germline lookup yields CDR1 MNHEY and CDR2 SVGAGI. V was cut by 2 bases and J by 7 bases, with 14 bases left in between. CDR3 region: CASSYEGLPGGYTF. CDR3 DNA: TGTGCCAGCAGTTACGAGGGCCTCCCCGGTGGCTACACCTTC.

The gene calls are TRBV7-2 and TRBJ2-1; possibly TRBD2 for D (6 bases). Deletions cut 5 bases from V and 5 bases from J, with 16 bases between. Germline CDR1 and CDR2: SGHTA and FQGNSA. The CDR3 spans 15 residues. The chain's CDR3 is CASSRRDLLDNEQFF. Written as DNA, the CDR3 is TGTGCCAGCAGCCGGAGGGACTTATTAGACAATGAGCAGTTCTTC.

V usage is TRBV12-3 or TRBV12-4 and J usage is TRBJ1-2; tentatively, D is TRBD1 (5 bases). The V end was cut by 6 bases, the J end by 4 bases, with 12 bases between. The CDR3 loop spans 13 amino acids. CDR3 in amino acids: CASSDRNFYGYTF. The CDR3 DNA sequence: TGTGCCAGCAGCGACAGAAACTTCTATGGCTACACCTTC.

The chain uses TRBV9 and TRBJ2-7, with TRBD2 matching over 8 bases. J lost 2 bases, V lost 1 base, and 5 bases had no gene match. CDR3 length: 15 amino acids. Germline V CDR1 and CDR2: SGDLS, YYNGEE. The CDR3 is CASSVHAGGPYEQYF. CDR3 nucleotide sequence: TGTGCCAGCAGCGTACATGCGGGAGGTCCCTACGAGCAGTACTTC.

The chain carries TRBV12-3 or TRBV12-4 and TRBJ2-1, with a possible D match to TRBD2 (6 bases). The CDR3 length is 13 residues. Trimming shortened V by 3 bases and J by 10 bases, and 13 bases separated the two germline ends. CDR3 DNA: TGTGCCAGCAGTTTGTCTAGCGCTGGGGAGCAGTTCTTC. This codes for CASSLSSAGEQFF.

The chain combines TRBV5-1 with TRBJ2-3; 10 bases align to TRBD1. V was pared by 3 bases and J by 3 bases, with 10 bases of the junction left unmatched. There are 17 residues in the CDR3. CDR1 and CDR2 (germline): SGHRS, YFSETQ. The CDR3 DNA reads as TGCGCCAGCAGCTGGACGACAGGGGGCGATGGAACAGATACGCAGTATTTT. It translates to CASSWTTGGDGTDTQYF.

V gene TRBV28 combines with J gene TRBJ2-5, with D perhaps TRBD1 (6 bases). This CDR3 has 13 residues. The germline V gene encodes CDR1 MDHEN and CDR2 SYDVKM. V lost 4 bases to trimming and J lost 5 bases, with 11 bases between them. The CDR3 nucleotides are TGTGCCAGCAGTTCAGGGGTTGTGGAGACCCAGTACTTC. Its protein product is CASSSGVVETQYF.

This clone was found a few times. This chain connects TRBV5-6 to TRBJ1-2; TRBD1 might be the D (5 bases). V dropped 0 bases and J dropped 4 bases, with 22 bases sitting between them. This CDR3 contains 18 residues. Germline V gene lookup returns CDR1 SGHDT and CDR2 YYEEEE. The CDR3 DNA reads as TGTGCCAGCAGCTTGGTTGGGACTCAAAGGTTTTTAGGCTATGGCTACACCTTC. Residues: CASSLVGTQRFLGYGYTF.

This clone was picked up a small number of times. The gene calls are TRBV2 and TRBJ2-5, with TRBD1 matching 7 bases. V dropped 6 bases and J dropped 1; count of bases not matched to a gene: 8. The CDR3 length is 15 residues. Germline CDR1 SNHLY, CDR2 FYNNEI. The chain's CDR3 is CASRTGQAPQETQYF. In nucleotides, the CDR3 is TGTGCCAGCAGAACCGGACAGGCCCCCCAAGAGACCCAGTACTTC.

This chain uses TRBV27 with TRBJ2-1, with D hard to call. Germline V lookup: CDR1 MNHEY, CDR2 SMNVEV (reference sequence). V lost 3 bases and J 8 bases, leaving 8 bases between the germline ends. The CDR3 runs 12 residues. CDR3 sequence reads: CASSLTFHEQFF. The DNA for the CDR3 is TGTGCCAGCAGTTTGACATTCCATGAGCAGTTCTTC.

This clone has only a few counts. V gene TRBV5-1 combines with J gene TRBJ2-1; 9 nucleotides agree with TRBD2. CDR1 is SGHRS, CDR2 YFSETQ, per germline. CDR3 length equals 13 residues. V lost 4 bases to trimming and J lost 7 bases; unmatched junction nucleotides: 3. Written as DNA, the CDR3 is TGCGCCAGCAGCCTTAGCGGGAGAAATGAGCAGTTCTTC. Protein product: CASSLSGRNEQFF.

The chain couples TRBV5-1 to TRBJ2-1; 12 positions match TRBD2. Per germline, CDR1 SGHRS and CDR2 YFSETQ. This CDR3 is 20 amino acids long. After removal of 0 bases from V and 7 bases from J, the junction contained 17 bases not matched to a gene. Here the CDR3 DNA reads TGCGCCAGCAGCTTGGCCCCTTGGGGGACTAGCGGGCCCCTGGGGAATGAGCAGTTCTTC. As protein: CASSLAPWGTSGPLGNEQFF.

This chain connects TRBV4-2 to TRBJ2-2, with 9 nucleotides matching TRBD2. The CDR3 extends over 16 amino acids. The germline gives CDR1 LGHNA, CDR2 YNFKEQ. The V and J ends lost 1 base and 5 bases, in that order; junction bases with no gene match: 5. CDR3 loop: CASSQGMTSGTGELFF. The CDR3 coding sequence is TGTGCCAGCAGCCAAGGGATGACTAGCGGTACCGGGGAGCTGTTTTTT.

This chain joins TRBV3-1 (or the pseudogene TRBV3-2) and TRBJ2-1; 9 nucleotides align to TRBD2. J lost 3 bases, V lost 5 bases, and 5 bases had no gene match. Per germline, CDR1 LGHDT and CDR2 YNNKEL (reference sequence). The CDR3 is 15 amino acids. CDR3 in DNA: TGTGCCAGCAGCGCTTCTAGCGGGAACTACAATGAGCAGTTCTTC. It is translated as CASSASSGNYNEQFF.